A selection of T cell receptor beta chains follows, all from one sample in a study of early stage breast cancer tumors. Produced via immunoSEQ multiplex PCR; TCRdb's table is partial and in-frame only. The table has fewer than 70,000 clones, around 80% seen once. The sample consisted of blood. These receptors were collected from a person aged 40 to 49 with breast cancer. CDR3s include the opening cysteine and the closing phenylalanine or tryptophan. D genes are given only for firm matches. Expanded clones are given a class, and other clones once, few, many or no size at all.

V	J	size	D	DNA	CDR3
TRBV9	TRBJ2-2	.	TRBD2	TGTGCCAGCAGCATCGGGCGGGAGGCGTACGGGGAGCTGTTTTTT	CASSIGREAYGELFF
TRBV4-1	TRBJ2-1	.	TRBD2	TGCGCCAGCACCACCCGAGGGACTAGCGATTGGGGTGAGCAGTTCTTC	CASTTRGTSDWGEQFF
TRBV9	TRBJ2-7	.	.	TGTGCCAGCAGCGTAAAGGTGGGCTACGAGCAGTACTTC	CASSVKVGYEQYF
TRBV28	TRBJ2-7	.	TRBD1	TGTGCCAGCAACGTACAGGGGAAGTACGAGCAGTACTTC	CASNVQGKYEQYF
TRBV12-5	TRBJ2-3	few	.	TGTGCTAGTGGTAACACAGATACGCAGTATTTT	CASGNTDTQYF
TRBV7-9	TRBJ2-1	.	.	TGTGCCAGCAGCTTACGGTCCAGAGATCCCTTCAATGAGCAGTTCTTC	CASSLRSRDPFNEQFF
TRBV28	TRBJ2-7	few	.	TGTGCCAGCGGGCCCCACGAGCAGTACTTC	CASGPHEQYF
TRBV1	TRBJ2-3	.	.	TGCACCAGCAGCCAAGATCGGGGGGGCCCAGATACGCAGTATTTT	CTSSQDRGGPDTQYF
TRBV4-2	TRBJ2-5	.	TRBD2	TGTGCCAGCAGCCAAGATCGACTAGCGGGACTTTACTTC	CASSQDRLAGLYF
TRBV15	TRBJ1-1	.	.	TGTGCCACCAGCAGGAGAGATACTGAAGCTTTCTTT	CATSRRDTEAFF
TRBV14	TRBJ1-4	.	.	TGTGCCAGCAGCCAAGCATCCGGATATAATGAAAAACTGTTTTTT	CASSQASGYNEKLFF
TRBV5-5	TRBJ1-1	.	.	TGTGCCAGCAGCTTCGGGCAGGGGAGGACTGAAGCTTTCTTT	CASSFGQGRTEAFF
TRBV28	TRBJ1-5	once	.	TGTGCCAGCAGTTTGAGTTTCCATAGCAATCAGCCCCAGCATTTT	CASSLSFHSNQPQHF
TRBV28	TRBJ2-7	.	.	TGTGCCAGCAGTTTACAGGGGGGCTACGAGCAGTACTTC	CASSLQGGYEQYF
TRBV12-5	TRBJ2-3	.	TRBD2	TGTGCTAGTGGTCTGGGGACTAGCGGGAGCCCCACAGATACGCAGTATTTT	CASGLGTSGSPTDTQYF
TRBV5-1	TRBJ2-1	.	TRBD1	TGCGCCAGCAGCTCAGGACAGGGCGGCTACAATGAGCAGTTCTTC	CASSSGQGGYNEQFF
TRBV10-2	TRBJ1-2	once	.	TGCGCCAGCAGGGTACAGGGCCCTTTCTATGGCTACACCTTC	CASRVQGPFYGYTF
TRBV14	TRBJ2-2	.	.	TGTGCCAGCAGCCTAACAGGGAAAACCGGGGAGCTGTTTTTT	CASSLTGKTGELFF
TRBV7-2	TRBJ2-1	.	.	TGTGCCAGCAGCTTAAGGTCGGGTAACAATGAGCAGTTCTTC	CASSLRSGNNEQFF
TRBV2	TRBJ1-5	.	TRBD1	TGTGCCAGCAGTAACCGGGACAGGCGTTATCAGCCCCAGCATTTT	CASSNRDRRYQPQHF
TRBV28	TRBJ2-5	few	TRBD1	TGTGCCAGCAGTCTATGGACAGGGAACGTGGAGACCCAGTACTTC	CASSLWTGNVETQYF
TRBV5-8	TRBJ2-7	.	.	TGTGCCAGCAGCTTGGTTCGCGGAAGCTACGAGCAGTACTTC	CASSLVRGSYEQYF
TRBV30	TRBJ2-2	.	TRBD1	TGTGCCTGGAGTCATCGGGACAGGAACACCGGGGAGCTGTTTTTT	CAWSHRDRNTGELFF
TRBV5-1	TRBJ2-3	.	.	TGCGCCAGCAGCCCAGGTGTTGGCAGCCACACAGATACGCAGTATTTT	CASSPGVGSHTDTQYF
TRBV13	TRBJ1-2	.	.	TGTGCCAGCAGCTTAACCAGGGGCTATGGCTACACCTTC	CASSLTRGYGYTF
TRBV7-9	TRBJ1-2	few	TRBD1	TGTGCCAGTCAAACTTCCGGGACAGGGCCTCCGGGAGGCTACACCTTC	CASQTSGTGPPGGYTF
TRBV11-2	TRBJ1-2	.	.	TGTGCCAGCAGCTTAAAGTCTGGCGGGGACTGGTCGTATGGCTACACCTTC	CASSLKSGGDWSYGYTF
TRBV6-5	TRBJ2-7	.	TRBD2	TGTGCCAGCAGGACTAGCGGATACGAGCAGTACTTC	CASRTSGYEQYF
TRBV21-1	TRBJ2-1	.	.	TGTGCCAGCAGCTCCCAGAGGGGGGAGGGGGTCTGTATTGCATCCTACAATGAGCAGTTCTTC	CASSSQRGEGVCIASYNEQFF
TRBV30	TRBJ2-7	.	.	TGTGCCTGGAGTGTAGCGGACCCTTACGAGCAGTACTTC	CAWSVADPYEQYF
TRBV5-1	TRBJ2-6	.	.	TGCGCCAGCAGCTATCTCCGGGAAGGGGTTAGCTCTGGGGCCAACGTCCTGACTTTC	CASSYLREGVSSGANVLTF
TRBV30	TRBJ1-4	.	.	TGTGCCTGGGGGGGGAAACACCTAACAATGGGAGCAACTAATGAAAAACTGTTTTTT	CAWGGKHLTMGATNEKLFF
TRBV5-1	TRBJ2-3	.	.	TGCGCCAGCAGCTCCAAGACAGATACGCAGTATTTT	CASSSKTDTQYF
TRBV5-6	TRBJ2-2	.	.	TGTGCCAGCAGAGGGGACTTGAACACCGGGGAGCTGTTTTTT	CASRGDLNTGELFF
TRBV4-2	TRBJ2-7	.	.	TGTGCCAGCAGCCAAGCTGCGGCAGGGGAAACCTACGAGCAGTACTTC	CASSQAAAGETYEQYF
TRBV2	TRBJ2-5	.	.	TGTGCCAGCAGTGTTGCTAGCGCCCAAGAGACCCAGTACTTC	CASSVASAQETQYF
TRBV7-6	TRBJ2-7	.	.	TGTGCCAGCAGCTTAGTGCCCTACGAGCAGTACTTC	CASSLVPYEQYF
TRBV10-1	TRBJ2-2	.	TRBD2	TGCGCCAGCAGTGCCTTACCGGGACTAGCTGGCGGGGAGCTGTTTTTT	CASSALPGLAGGELFF
TRBV28	TRBJ2-7	.	TRBD2	TGTGCCAGCAGTTTATTGACTAGCCGTCATTCCGAGCAGTACTTC	CASSLLTSRHSEQYF
TRBV18	TRBJ2-5	.	TRBD1	TGTGCCAGCTCACCCGGGACAGGGGGAATAAAAGAGACCCAGTACTTC	CASSPGTGGIKETQYF
TRBV5-6	TRBJ2-3	.	.	TGTGCCAGCAGCCAGCAAGAAGATACGCAGTATTTT	CASSQQEDTQYF
TRBV27	TRBJ2-1	once	TRBD1	TGTGCCAGCAGTTCCGACAGGGGGCGGTACAATGAGCAGTTCTTC	CASSSDRGRYNEQFF
TRBV18	TRBJ2-1	.	.	TGTGCCAGCTCCCTCCCTTACAATGAGCAGTTCTTC	CASSLPYNEQFF
TRBV5-1	TRBJ1-5	.	.	TGCGCCAGCAGCTTGGCGGACAGTTTCAATCAGCCCCAGCATTTT	CASSLADSFNQPQHF
TRBV5-6	TRBJ1-2	.	.	TGTGCCAGCAGCTTCCGCAGTGGTTTTGACTATGGCTACACCTTC	CASSFRSGFDYGYTF
TRBV7-9	TRBJ1-2	.	TRBD1	TGTGCCAGCAGTCTCAGGGGGCGTCATGAAGGCTACACCTTC	CASSLRGRHEGYTF